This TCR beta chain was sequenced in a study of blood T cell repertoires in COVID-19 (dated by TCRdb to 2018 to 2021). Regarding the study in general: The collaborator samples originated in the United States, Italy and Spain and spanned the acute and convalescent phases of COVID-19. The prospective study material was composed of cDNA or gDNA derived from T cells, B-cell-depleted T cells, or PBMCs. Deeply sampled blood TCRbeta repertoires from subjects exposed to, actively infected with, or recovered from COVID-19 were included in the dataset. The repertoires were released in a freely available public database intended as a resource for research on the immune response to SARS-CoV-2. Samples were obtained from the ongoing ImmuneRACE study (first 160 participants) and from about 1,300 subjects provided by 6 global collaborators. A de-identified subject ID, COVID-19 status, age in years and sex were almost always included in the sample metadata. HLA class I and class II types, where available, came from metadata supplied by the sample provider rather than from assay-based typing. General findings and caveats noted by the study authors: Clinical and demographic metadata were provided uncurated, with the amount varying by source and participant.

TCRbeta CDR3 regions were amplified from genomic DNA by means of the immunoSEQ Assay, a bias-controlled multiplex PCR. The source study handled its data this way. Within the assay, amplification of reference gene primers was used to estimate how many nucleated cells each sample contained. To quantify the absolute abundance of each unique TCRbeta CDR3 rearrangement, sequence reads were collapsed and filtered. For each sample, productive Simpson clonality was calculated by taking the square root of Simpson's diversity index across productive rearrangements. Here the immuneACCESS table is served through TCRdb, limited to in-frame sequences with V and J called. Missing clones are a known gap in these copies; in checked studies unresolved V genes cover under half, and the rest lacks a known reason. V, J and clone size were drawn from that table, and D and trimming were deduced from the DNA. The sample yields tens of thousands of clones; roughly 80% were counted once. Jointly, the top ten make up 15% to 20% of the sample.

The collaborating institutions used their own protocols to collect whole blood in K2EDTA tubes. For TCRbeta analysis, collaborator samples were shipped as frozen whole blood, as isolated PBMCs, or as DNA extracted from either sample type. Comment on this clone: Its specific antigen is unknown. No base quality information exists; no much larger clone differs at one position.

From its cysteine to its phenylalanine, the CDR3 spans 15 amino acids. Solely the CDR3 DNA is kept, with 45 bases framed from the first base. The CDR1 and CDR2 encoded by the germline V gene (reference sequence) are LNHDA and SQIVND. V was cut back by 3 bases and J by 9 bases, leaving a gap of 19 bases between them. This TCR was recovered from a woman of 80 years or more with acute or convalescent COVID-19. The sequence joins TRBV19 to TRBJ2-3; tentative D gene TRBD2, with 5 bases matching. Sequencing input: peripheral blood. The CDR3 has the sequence CASSIQHLVGNTQYF. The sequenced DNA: TGTGCCAGTAGTATTCAACACCTAGTCGGGAACACGCAGTATTTT.